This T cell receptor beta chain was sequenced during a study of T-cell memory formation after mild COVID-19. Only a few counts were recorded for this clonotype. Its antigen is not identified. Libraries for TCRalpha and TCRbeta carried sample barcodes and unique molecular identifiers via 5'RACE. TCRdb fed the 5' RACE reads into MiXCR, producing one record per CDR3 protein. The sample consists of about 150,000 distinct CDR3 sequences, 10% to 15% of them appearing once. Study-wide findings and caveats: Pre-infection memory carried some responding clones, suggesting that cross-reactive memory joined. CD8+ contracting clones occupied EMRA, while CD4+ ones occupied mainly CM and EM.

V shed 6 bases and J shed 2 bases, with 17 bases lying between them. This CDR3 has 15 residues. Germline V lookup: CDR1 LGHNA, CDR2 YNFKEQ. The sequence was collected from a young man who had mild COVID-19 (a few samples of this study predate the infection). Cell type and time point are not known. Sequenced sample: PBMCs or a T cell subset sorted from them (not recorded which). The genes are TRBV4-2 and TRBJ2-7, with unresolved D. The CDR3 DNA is TGTGCCAGCAGTCTAAACTCAGAAACCACCTACGAGCAGTACTTC. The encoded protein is CASSLNSETTYEQYF.